This T cell receptor beta chain derives from a study of T cell changes during pregnancy in multiple sclerosis. Germline CDR1 and CDR2: LNHDA and SQIVND (reference sequence). Trimming shortened V by 6 bases and J by 1 base, and 4 bases separated the two germline ends. This CDR3 has 13 amino acids. This clone appeared a single time. Libraries were prepared by immunoSEQ multiplex PCR; TCRdb keeps only in-frame clonotypes and omits some of them. The table includes 100,000 to 140,000 clones, roughly 90% detected once. Source: peripheral blood, taken in the third trimester of pregnancy. This TCR came from a female donor in good health, enrolled as a control in a pregnancy study. This sequence joins TRBV19 and TRBJ2-6, with D hard to call. This CDR3 is CASRYSGANVLTF. For the CDR3, the DNA is TGTGCCAGTAGATATTCTGGGGCCAACGTCCTGACTTTC. Complete variable domain (other parts from reference TRBV19 and TRBJ2-6): DGGITQSPKYLFRKEGQNVTLSCEQNLNHDAMYWYRQDPGQGLRLIYYSQIVNDFQKGDIAEGYSVSREKKESFPLTVTSAQKNPTAFYLCASRYSGANVLTFGAGSRLTVL.